This TCR beta chain came from a study of shared clonotypes between healthy human individuals. Background on the study: Every donor yielded three CD4 naive, three CD4 memory, two CD8 naive and one CD8 memory plate.

Worth noting for this clone: Its antigen remains unidentified.

The CDR3 has 15 residues. The V end was cut by 7 bases, the J end by 0 bases, with 16 bases between. Germline V CDR1 and CDR2: SGHAT, FQNNGV. Negatively enriched CD4+ T cells were divided by CD45RA into naive and memory. Study-level findings and limits: Sharing of clonotypes among donors was expected to vary with sequencing depth.

A 200 ng quantity of DNA, roughly 32,000 T cell genomes, went into the sorted-subset replicate PCRs. The protocol was immunoSEQ multiplex PCR, while the TCRdb copy is restricted to in-frame clones and leaves out a portion. This table holds around 2.3 million clones, around 95% found once. This TCR derives from a man aged 18 to 29 in good health. Material: naive CD4+ T cells sorted from blood. Subset here: CD45RA+ positively selected. The chain carries TRBV11-2 and TRBJ2-7; the D gene is possibly TRBD2 (6 bases). CDR3 loop: CASTSPSASSYEQYF. Written as DNA, the CDR3 is TGTGCCAGCACCTCCCCTAGCGCGAGCTCCTACGAGCAGTACTTC. Supplemented by reference TRBV11-2 and TRBJ2-7, the full variable domain reads EAGVAQSPRYKIIEKRQSVAFWCNPISGHATLYWYQQILGQGPKLLIQFQNNGVVDDSQLPKDRFSAERLKGVDSTLKIQPAKLEDSAVYLCASTSPSASSYEQYFGPGTRLTVT.